The present T cell receptor beta chain was sequenced within a study of blood T cells in healthy people across ages. General observations from the study: Whereas aged donors had fewer naive CD4+ cells, long-lived donors had more of them and higher diversity. It was held that diversity estimates obtained from one million T cells represented underestimates.

Germline CDR1 reads SGHTA; CDR2 reads FQGNSA. CDR3 length: 14 residues. V lost 1 base to trimming and J lost 2 bases, with 9 bases between them. The use of a sample-barcoded 5' primer and a J-beta primer mix characterized a second PCR of roughly 7 to 11 cycles. In TCRdb, the 5' RACE reads were re-called with MiXCR into one record per CDR3 protein. The data show about 1 million distinct CDR3 sequences, with 35% to 50% seen just once and 15% to 20% held by the top ten. This clonotype was found many times. The antigen is unknown. Each individual donor underwent a draw of around 9.8 milliliters of peripheral blood.

The sequencing sample was made of blood. This chain uses TRBV7-2 with TRBJ2-7, with unresolved D. The TCR was taken from a woman aged 55-69 years in good health. The chain's CDR3 is CASSLDTGAYEQYF. Here the CDR3 DNA reads TGTGCCAGCAGCTTAGATACCGGAGCCTACGAGCAGTACTTC.